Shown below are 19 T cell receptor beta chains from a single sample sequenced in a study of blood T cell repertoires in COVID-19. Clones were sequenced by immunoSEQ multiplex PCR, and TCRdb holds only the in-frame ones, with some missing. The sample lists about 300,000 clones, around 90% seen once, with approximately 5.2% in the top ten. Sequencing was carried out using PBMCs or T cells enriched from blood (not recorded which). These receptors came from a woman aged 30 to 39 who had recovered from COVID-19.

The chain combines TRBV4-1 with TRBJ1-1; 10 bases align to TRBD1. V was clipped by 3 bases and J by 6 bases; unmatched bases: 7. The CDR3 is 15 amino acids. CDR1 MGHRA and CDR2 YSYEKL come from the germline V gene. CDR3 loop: CASSHGTGVFAEAFF. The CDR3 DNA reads TGCGCCAGCAGCCACGGGACAGGGGTTTTCGCTGAAGCTTTCTTT.

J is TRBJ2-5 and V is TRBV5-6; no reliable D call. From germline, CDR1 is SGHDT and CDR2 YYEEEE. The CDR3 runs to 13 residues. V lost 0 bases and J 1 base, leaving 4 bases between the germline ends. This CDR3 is CASSLAVQETQYF. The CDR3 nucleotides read TGTGCCAGCAGCTTGGCTGTCCAAGAGACCCAGTACTTC.

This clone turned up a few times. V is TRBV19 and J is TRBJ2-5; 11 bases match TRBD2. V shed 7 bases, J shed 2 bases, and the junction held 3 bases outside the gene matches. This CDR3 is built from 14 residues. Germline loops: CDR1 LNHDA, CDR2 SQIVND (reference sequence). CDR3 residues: CASNLAGGQETQYF. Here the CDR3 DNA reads TGTGCCAGTAACCTAGCGGGGGGACAAGAGACCCAGTACTTC. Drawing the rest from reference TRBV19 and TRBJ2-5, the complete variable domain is DGGITQSPKYLFRKEGQNVTLSCEQNLNHDAMYWYRQDPGQGLRLIYYSQIVNDFQKGDIAEGYSVSREKKESFPLTVTSAQKNPTAFYLCASNLAGGQETQYFGPGTRLLVL.

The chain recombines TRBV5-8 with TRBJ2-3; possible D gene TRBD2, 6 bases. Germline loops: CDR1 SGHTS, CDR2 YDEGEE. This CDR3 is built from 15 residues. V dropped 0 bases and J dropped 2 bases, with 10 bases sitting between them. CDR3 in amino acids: CASSLGGANTDTQYF. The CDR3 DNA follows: TGTGCCAGCAGCTTGGGCGGGGCGAACACAGATACGCAGTATTTT.

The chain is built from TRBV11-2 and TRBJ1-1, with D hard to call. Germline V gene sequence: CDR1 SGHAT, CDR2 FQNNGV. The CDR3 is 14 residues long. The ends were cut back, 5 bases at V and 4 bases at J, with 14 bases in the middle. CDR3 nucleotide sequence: TGTGCCAGCAGCGCAGCCTCCTCAGGCACTGAAGCTTTCTTT. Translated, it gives CASSAASSGTEAFF.

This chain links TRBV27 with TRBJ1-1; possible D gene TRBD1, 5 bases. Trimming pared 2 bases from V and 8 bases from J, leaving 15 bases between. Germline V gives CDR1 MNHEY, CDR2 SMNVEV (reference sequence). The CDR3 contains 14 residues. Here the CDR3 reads CASSLIGLKGEAFF. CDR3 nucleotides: TGTGCCAGCAGTTTAATCGGGTTGAAGGGGGAAGCTTTCTTT.

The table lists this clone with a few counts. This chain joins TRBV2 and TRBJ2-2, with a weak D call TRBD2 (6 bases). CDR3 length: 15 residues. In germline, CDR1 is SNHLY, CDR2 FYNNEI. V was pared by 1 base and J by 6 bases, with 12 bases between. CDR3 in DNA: TGTGCCAGCAGTGAAGGGGAGGTAGCTCCCGGGGAGCTGTTTTTT. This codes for CASSEGEVAPGELFF.

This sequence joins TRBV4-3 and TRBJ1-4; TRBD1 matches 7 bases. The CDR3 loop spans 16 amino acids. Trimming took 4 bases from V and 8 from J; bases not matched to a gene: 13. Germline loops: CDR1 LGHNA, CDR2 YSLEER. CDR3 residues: CASSPLLTGPNEKLFF. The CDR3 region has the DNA TGCGCCAGCAGCCCACTGCTGACAGGGCCCAACGAAAAACTGTTTTTT.

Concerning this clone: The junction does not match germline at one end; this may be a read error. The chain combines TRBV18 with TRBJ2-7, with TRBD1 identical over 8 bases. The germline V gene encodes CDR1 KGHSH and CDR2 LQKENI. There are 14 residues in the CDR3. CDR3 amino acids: CASSPDRGITESFF. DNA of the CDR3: TGTGCCAGCTCACCAGACAGGGGAATCACTGAGAGTTTCTTC.

The CDR3, as DNA: TGTGCCAGCAGCCCGGACAGACGGGGCACCGGGGAGCTGTTTTTT. Encoded protein: CASSPDRRGTGELFF. The rearrangement joins TRBV5-6 to TRBJ2-2, with D maybe TRBD1 (6 bases). The ends were cut back, 4 bases at V and 4 bases at J, with 14 bases in the middle. CDR1 SGHDT and CDR2 YYEEEE come from the germline V gene. The CDR3 covers 15 residues.

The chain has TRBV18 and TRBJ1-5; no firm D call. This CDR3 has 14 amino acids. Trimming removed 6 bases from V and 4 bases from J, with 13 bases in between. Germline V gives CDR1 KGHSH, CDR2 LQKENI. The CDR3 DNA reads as TGTGCCAGCTCGTTAGCTCACGGTAATCAGCCCCAGCATTTT. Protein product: CASSLAHGNQPQHF. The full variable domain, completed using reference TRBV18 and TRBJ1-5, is NAGVMQNPRHLVRRRGQEARLRCSPMKGHSHVYWYRQLPEEGLKFMVYLQKENIIDESGMPKERFSAEFPKEGPSILRIQQVVRGDSAAYFCASSLAHGNQPQHFGDGTRLSIL.

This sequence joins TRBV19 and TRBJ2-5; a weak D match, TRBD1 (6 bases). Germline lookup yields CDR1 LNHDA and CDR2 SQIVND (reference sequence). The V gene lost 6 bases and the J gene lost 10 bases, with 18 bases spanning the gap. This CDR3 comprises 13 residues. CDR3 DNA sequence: TGTGCCAGTAGACACGGGGCCCAGGGGCACCAGTACTTC. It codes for CASRHGAQGHQYF.

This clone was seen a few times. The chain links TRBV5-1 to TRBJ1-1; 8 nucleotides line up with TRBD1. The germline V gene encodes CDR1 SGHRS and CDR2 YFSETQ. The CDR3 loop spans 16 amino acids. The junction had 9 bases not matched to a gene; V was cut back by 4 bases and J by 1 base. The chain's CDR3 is CASSLTVGTGNTEAFF. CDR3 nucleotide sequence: TGCGCCAGCAGCCTAACCGTTGGGACAGGGAACACTGAAGCTTTCTTT.

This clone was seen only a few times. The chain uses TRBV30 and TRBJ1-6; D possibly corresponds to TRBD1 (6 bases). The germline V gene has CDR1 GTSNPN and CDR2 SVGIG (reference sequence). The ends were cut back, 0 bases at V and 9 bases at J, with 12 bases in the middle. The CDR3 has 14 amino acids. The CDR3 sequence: CAWSVLGAASPLHF. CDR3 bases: TGTGCCTGGAGTGTACTGGGGGCGGCTTCACCCCTCCACTTT.

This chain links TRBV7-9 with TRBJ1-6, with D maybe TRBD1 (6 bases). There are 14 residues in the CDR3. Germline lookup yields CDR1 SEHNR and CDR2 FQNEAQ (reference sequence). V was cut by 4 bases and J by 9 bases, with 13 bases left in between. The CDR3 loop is CASSSKGGGSPLHF. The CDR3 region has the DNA TGTGCCAGCAGCTCAAAAGGGGGTGGTTCACCCCTCCACTTT.

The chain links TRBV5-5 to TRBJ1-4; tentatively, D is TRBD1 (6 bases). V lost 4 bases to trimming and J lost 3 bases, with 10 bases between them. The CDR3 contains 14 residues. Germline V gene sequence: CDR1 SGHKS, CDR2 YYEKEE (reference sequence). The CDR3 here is CASSPGHSNEKLFF. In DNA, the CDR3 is TGTGCCAGCAGCCCGGGACACTCTAATGAAAAACTGTTTTTT. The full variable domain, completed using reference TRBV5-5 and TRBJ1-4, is DAGVTQSPTHLIKTRGQQVTLRCSPISGHKSVSWYQQVLGQGPQFIFQYYEKEERGRGNFPDRFSARQFPNYSSELNVNALLLGDSALYLCASSPGHSNEKLFFGSGTQLSVL.

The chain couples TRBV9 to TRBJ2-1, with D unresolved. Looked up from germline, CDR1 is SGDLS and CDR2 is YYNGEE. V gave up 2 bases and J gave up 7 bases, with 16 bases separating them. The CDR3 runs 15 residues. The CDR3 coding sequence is TGTGCCAGCAGCGTTCCTCCCTCCCCTTTAAATGAGCAGTTCTTC. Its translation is CASSVPPSPLNEQFF.

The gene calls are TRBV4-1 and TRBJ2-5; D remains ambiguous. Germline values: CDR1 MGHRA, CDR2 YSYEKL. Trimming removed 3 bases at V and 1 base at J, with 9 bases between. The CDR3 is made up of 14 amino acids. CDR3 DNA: TGCGCCAGCAGCCAGTGGAGCGTCCAAGAGACCCAGTACTTC. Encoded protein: CASSQWSVQETQYF.

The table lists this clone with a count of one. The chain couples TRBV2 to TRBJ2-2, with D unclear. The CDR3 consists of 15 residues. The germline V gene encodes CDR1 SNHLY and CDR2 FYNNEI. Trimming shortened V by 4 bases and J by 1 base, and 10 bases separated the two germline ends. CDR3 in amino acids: CASSVDGLNTGELFF. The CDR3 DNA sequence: TGTGCCAGCAGTGTAGATGGGCTGAACACCGGGGAGCTGTTTTTT.